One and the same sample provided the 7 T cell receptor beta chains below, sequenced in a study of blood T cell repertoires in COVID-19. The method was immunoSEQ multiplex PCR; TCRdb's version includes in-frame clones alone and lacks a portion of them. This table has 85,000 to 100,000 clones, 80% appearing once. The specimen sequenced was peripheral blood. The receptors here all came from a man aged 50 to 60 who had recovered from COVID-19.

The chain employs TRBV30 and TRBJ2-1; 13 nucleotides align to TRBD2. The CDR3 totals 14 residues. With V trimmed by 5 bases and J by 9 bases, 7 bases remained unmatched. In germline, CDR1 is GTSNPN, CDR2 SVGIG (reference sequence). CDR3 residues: CAWQGLAGFTEQFF. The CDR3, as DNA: TGTGCCTGGCAGGGACTAGCGGGGTTTACTGAGCAGTTCTTC.

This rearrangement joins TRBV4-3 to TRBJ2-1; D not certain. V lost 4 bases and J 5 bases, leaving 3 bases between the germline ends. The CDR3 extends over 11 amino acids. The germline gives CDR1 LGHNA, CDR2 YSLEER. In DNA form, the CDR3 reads TGCGCCAGCAGCCCCAACAATGAGCAGTTCTTC. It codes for CASSPNNEQFF.

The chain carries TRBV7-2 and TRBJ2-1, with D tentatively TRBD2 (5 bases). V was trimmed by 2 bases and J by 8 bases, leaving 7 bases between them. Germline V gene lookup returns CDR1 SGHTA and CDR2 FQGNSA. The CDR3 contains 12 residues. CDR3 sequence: CASSLMGDEQFF. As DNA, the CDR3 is TGTGCCAGCAGCTTAATGGGAGATGAGCAGTTCTTC.

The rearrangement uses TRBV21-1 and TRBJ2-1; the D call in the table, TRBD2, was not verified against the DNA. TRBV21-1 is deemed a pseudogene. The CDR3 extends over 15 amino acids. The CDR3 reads CASSKGETGNNEQFF. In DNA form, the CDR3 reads TGTGCCAGCAGCAAAGGGGAGACGGGAAACAATGAGCAGTTCTTC.

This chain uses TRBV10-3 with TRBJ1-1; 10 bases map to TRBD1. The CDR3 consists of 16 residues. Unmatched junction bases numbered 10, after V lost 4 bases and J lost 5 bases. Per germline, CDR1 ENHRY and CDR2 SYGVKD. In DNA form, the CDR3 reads TGTGCCATCAGTGGCTGGGGGACAGGGGCCGGAACTGAAGCTTTCTTT. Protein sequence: CAISGWGTGAGTEAFF.

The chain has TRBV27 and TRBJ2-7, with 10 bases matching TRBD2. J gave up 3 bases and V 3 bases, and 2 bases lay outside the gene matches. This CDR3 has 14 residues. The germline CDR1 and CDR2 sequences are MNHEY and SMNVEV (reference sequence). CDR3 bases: TGTGCCAGCAGTTTTAGCGGGGGGAACTACGAGCAGTACTTC. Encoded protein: CASSFSGGNYEQYF.

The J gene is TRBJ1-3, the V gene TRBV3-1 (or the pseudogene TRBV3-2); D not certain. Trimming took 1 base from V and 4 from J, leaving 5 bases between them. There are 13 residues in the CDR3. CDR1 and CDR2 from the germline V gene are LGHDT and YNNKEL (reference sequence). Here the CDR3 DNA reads TGTGCCAGCAGCCAAGTCCAGGGAAACACCATATATTTT. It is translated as CASSQVQGNTIYF.